This passage covers 9 T cell receptor beta chains from one sample sequenced in a study of molecular identifiers for immune sequencing clone quantification. TCRdb fed the PCR reads into MiXCR, producing one record per CDR3 protein. The sample lists over 600,000 distinct CDR3 sequences, about 20% seen once, with 0.85% to 0.9% in the top ten. What was sequenced was naive CD8+ T cells from blood, with Jurkat cell RNA spiked in. The subset: FACS-sorted CD8+CD4-CCR7+CD45RA+ naive T cells. These receptors were collected from a human donor in good health. Some libraries in this study had Jurkat cell RNA spiked in.

This clonotype was counted ten times or more. The rearrangement joins TRBV2 to TRBJ2-7, with 8 bases lining up with TRBD2. V lost 5 bases, J lost 2 bases, and 8 bases stayed unmatched. The CDR3 has 15 amino acids. Germline V gene data show CDR1 as SNHLY and CDR2 as FYNNEI. The CDR3 DNA follows: TGTGCCAGCAGTCCCCTTAGCGGGGCGGCCTACGAGCAGTACTTC. Amino acid sequence: CASSPLSGAAYEQYF.

This clonotype was recorded many times. The chain joins TRBV20-1 to TRBJ2-3, with TRBD1 as a possible D gene (5 bases). The CDR3 covers 15 residues. The germline CDR1 and CDR2 sequences are DFQATT and SNEGSKA (reference sequence). The V end lost 6 bases, the J end lost 2 bases, and 18 bases lay between the germline ends. The CDR3 coding sequence is TGCAGTGCCGAGATGGGGCAGAGTACCACAGATACGCAGTATTTT. Translating it yields CSAEMGQSTTDTQYF.

Worth noting for this clonotype: Given a much more abundant clone one base away, this may be a read error. The chain recombines TRBV7-9 with TRBJ2-2; TRBD1 matches 7 bases. The V gene end was trimmed by 5 bases and the J gene end by 4 bases; junction bases not matched to a gene: 10. The CDR3 has 16 amino acids. Germline V gene lookup returns CDR1 SEHNR and CDR2 FQNEAQ (reference sequence). The CDR3 DNA is TGTGCCAGCAGCCTGATTACAGGGGAGAGCACCGGGGAGCTGTTTTTT. It encodes CASSLITGESTGELFF.

This clonotype appeared many times. CDR3: CASSYGGVTEAFF. Written as DNA, the CDR3 is TGTGCCAGCAGTTACGGGGGGGTTACTGAAGCTTTCTTT. The chain links TRBV6-5 to TRBJ1-1; D may be TRBD1 (5 bases). CDR1 is MNHEY, CDR2 SVGAGI, per germline. There are 13 residues in the CDR3. The V end lost 2 bases, the J end lost 5 bases, and 9 bases lay between the germline ends.

This clonotype came up many times. The CDR3 region is CASSQDTGANQPQHF. In nucleotides, the CDR3 is TGTGCCAGCAGCCAAGATACGGGGGCAAATCAGCCCCAGCATTTT. The rearrangement joins TRBV3-1 to TRBJ1-5, with TRBD1 as a possible D gene (6 bases). CDR1 and CDR2 from the germline V gene are LGHDT and YNNKEL (reference sequence). This CDR3 spans 15 amino acids. V lost 0 bases to trimming and J lost 4 bases, with 10 bases between them.

This clonotype has at least ten counts. The chain employs TRBV6-5 and TRBJ2-7; D remains ambiguous. Germline V gives CDR1 MNHEY, CDR2 SVGAGI. The CDR3 has 13 residues. The germline V and J ends were trimmed by 0 bases and 5 bases, with 8 bases remaining between them. Here the CDR3 reads CASSYSVSNEQYF. Written as DNA, the CDR3 is TGTGCCAGCAGTTACTCAGTCAGTAACGAGCAGTACTTC.

The chain carries TRBV6-4 and TRBJ1-1, with 7 nucleotides matching TRBD1. This CDR3 contains 14 residues. V shed 6 bases and J 1 base; nucleotides not matched to a gene: 5. Germline V gene data show CDR1 as MRHNA and CDR2 as SNTAGT. In DNA, the CDR3 is TGTGCCAGCAGAGTCACAGGGGCGAACACTGAAGCTTTCTTT. Its protein product is CASRVTGANTEAFF.

This chain joins TRBV27 and TRBJ1-1; 7 bases agree with TRBD1. CDR3 length: 18 residues. Losses at the gene ends were 0 bases for V and 5 bases for J; bases not matched to a gene: 15. Germline CDR1 MNHEY, CDR2 SMNVEV (reference sequence). The CDR3 is CASSLSARQGWAKTEAFF. CDR3 nucleotide sequence: TGTGCCAGCAGTTTATCCGCGAGACAGGGATGGGCAAAAACTGAAGCTTTCTTT.

The rearrangement uses TRBV7-9 and TRBJ2-7, with D unresolved. The V end was cut by 2 bases, the J end by 2 bases, with 10 bases between. The CDR3 is made up of 14 amino acids. Germline V lookup: CDR1 SEHNR, CDR2 FQNEAQ (reference sequence). This chain's CDR3 is CASSLTTATYEQYF. The DNA of the CDR3 is TGTGCCAGCAGCTTAACAACAGCCACCTACGAGCAGTACTTC.